Listed here are 32 T cell receptor beta chains from one sample, sequenced in a study of blood T cell repertoires in COVID-19 (dated by TCRdb to 2020 to 2022). The library was made by the immunoSEQ multiplex PCR assay. The table was pulled from immuneACCESS by TCRdb, which kept in-frame rearrangements only. Such tables lose some clones; where checked, under half of the loss comes from unresolved V genes, and the rest has no known cause. Across this sample there are tens of thousands of clones, with 81% seen only once. Of the sample, approximately 26% is held by the ten largest clones. Sequenced: peripheral blood. The receptors shown here come from a woman older than 75 with COVID-19, enrolled during active disease.

The CDR3 DNA sequence: TGTGCCAGCAGTAGCGCCGGGACAGCATCCGGAAACGAGCAGTACTTC. Translating gives CASSSAGTASGNEQYF. V is TRBV28 and J is TRBJ2-7, with 7 bases that match TRBD1. Germline V gene sequence: CDR1 MDHEN, CDR2 SYDVKM. Germline trimming cut 5 bases from V and 5 bases from J; bases unmatched to any gene: 15. The CDR3 runs to 16 residues.

The CDR3 DNA reads as TGTGCCAGTAGTGGCCCAGGGAACACTGAAGCTTTCTTT. Protein product: CASSGPGNTEAFF. The V and J genes are TRBV19 and TRBJ1-1, with unresolved D. There are 13 residues in the CDR3. In germline, CDR1 is LNHDA, CDR2 SQIVND (reference sequence). Trimming stripped 5 bases from V and 1 base from J, with 8 bases between. Drawing the rest from reference TRBV19 and TRBJ1-1, the complete variable domain is DGGITQSPKYLFRKEGQNVTLSCEQNLNHDAMYWYRQDPGQGLRLIYYSQIVNDFQKGDIAEGYSVSREKKESFPLTVTSAQKNPTAFYLCASSGPGNTEAFFGQGTRLTVV.

This clone is a singleton in its sample. CDR3 nucleotide sequence: TGCGCCAGCAGCGGGCCCGGGACTACGAATAACAATGAGCAGTTCTTC. Its translation: CASSGPGTTNNNEQFF. This rearrangement joins TRBV5-1 to TRBJ2-1; 7 nucleotides line up with TRBD2. The CDR3 consists of 16 residues. The V gene end was trimmed by 4 bases and the J gene end by 5 bases; junction bases not matched to a gene: 12. Germline values: CDR1 SGHRS, CDR2 YFSETQ.

The chain links TRBV2 to TRBJ2-5; D perhaps matches TRBD2 (6 bases). This CDR3 spans 16 amino acids. The V and J ends lost 2 bases and 5 bases respectively, with 18 bases between them. Germline CDR1 SNHLY, CDR2 FYNNEI. The CDR3 DNA reads TGTGCCAGCAGTGAACCCCCTAGCGCCTCGGGGGAGACCCAGTACTTC. Translating gives CASSEPPSASGETQYF.

This clone was detected only a few times. This chain's CDR3 is CASKVLGLAGESPYNEQFF. CDR3 DNA sequence: TGTGCCAGTAAAGTTTTGGGACTAGCGGGAGAATCACCCTACAATGAGCAGTTCTTC. The gene calls are TRBV19 and TRBJ2-1; 14 nucleotides align to TRBD2. This CDR3 has 19 residues. V lost 7 bases and J lost 2; bases outside the gene matches: 13. Germline V gene data show CDR1 as LNHDA and CDR2 as SQIVND (reference sequence). Full variable domain (rest looked up from reference TRBV19 and TRBJ2-1): DGGITQSPKYLFRKEGQNVTLSCEQNLNHDAMYWYRQDPGQGLRLIYYSQIVNDFQKGDIAEGYSVSREKKESFPLTVTSAQKNPTAFYLCASKVLGLAGESPYNEQFFGPGTRLTVL.

This rearrangement joins TRBV30 to TRBJ1-5; TRBD1 aligns across 8 bases. This CDR3 has 15 amino acids. Trimming at V came to 2 bases and at J to 6 bases, leaving 9 bases not matched to a gene. Germline loops: CDR1 GTSNPN, CDR2 SVGIG (reference sequence). The CDR3, as DNA: TGTGCCTGGAGTCCCACTCAGGGGGCAGGTCAGCCCCAGCATTTT. This encodes CAWSPTQGAGQPQHF.

V is TRBV4-2 and J is TRBJ2-3; TRBD2 agrees at 13 bases. V shed 1 base and J 3 bases; nucleotides not matched to a gene: 1. CDR1 is LGHNA and CDR2 is YNFKEQ in the germline V gene. The length of the CDR3 is 16 residues. CDR3: CASSQVLAGGTDTQYF. The CDR3 DNA follows: TGTGCCAGCAGCCAAGTACTAGCGGGAGGGACAGATACGCAGTATTTT.

This clone has just a few counts. V and J are TRBV9 and TRBJ1-2; a weak D match, TRBD1 (6 bases). Germline lookup yields CDR1 SGDLS and CDR2 YYNGEE. This CDR3 region has 14 residues. Between the trimmed V and J ends, which lost 3 bases and 2 bases, there was a span of 11 bases. As DNA, the CDR3 is TGTGCCAGCAGCGGGGGGCCGAGGAACTATGGCTACACCTTC. Its translation is CASSGGPRNYGYTF.

The gene calls are TRBV24-1 and TRBJ2-1; D may be TRBD2 (6 bases). Deletions cut 5 bases from V and 3 bases from J, with 16 bases between. CDR1 is KGHDR, CDR2 SFDVKD, per germline. The CDR3 covers 16 residues. CDR3 sequence (DNA): TGTGCCACCAGTGTCCTAGGTAGCGGCTACTACAATGAGCAGTTCTTC. This sequence encodes CATSVLGSGYYNEQFF.

The chain joins TRBV4-1 to TRBJ2-2, with TRBD2 matching over 7 bases. The CDR3 has 16 amino acids. CDR1 and CDR2 (germline): MGHRA, YSYEKL. With V trimmed by 0 bases and J by 4 bases, 5 bases remained unmatched. The DNA of the CDR3 is TGCGCCAGCAGCCAAGAGGGGGGGATCGCCACCGGGGAGCTGTTTTTT. Its protein product is CASSQEGGIATGELFF.

The V call is TRBV6-5, the J call TRBJ1-6; D is perhaps TRBD1 (6 bases). Trimming took 6 bases from V and 10 from J, leaving 16 bases between them. Germline loops: CDR1 MNHEY, CDR2 SVGAGI. The CDR3 covers 14 residues. The chain's CDR3 is CASSPTDSYSPLHF. For the CDR3, the DNA is TGTGCCAGCAGCCCGACGGACAGTTACTCACCCCTCCACTTT.

This CDR3 is CASSDGEGRGINSPLHF. In nucleotides, the CDR3 is TGCGCCAGCAGTGACGGGGAGGGGAGGGGGATAAATTCACCCCTCCACTTT. The genes are TRBV10-1 and TRBJ1-6, with D possibly matching TRBD1 (6 bases). CDR1 and CDR2 (germline): WNHNN, SYGVQD (reference sequence). Trimming pared 3 bases from V and 7 bases from J, leaving 19 bases between. This CDR3 has 17 residues.

This chain connects TRBV27 to TRBJ1-5, with D unresolved. CDR3 length: 13 residues. V shed 5 bases and J shed 0 bases, with 5 bases lying between them. The germline V gene encodes CDR1 MNHEY and CDR2 SMNVEV (reference sequence). In DNA, the CDR3 is TGTGCCAGCAGTCACTATAGCAATCAGCCCCAGCATTTT. This translates into CASSHYSNQPQHF.

This clone has just one count. The chain carries TRBV27 and TRBJ2-6, with 11 bases aligning to TRBD1. Trimming cost V 8 bases and J 4 bases; bases outside gene matches: 4. This CDR3 region has 15 residues. Germline V gene data show CDR1 as MNHEY and CDR2 as SMNVEV (reference sequence). DNA for the CDR3: TGTGCCAGCGGACAGGGGGCGTCAGGGGCCAACGTCCTGACTTTC. Translated: CASGQGASGANVLTF.

CDR3 nucleotide sequence: TGTGCCAGCTCACAGGGGAAGAACACTGAAGCTTTCTTT. It yields the protein CASSQGKNTEAFF. This sequence joins TRBV2 and TRBJ1-1, with 7 positions matching TRBD1. The length of the CDR3 is 13 residues. Trimming cost V 8 bases and J 1 base; bases outside gene matches: 4. The germline gives CDR1 SNHLY, CDR2 FYNNEI. Variable domain in full (rest from reference TRBV2 and TRBJ1-1): EPEVTQTPSHQVTQMGQEVILRCVPISNHLYFYWYRQILGQKVEFLVSFYNNEISEKSEIFDDQFSVERPDGSNFTLKIRSTKLEDSAMYFCASSQGKNTEAFFGQGTRLTVV.

This clone has a single count. The V and J genes are TRBV9 and TRBJ2-5, with D perhaps matching TRBD2 (5 bases). V lost 1 base to trimming and J lost 1 base, with 11 bases between them. Germline values: CDR1 SGDLS, CDR2 YYNGEE. This CDR3 is 15 amino acids long. This CDR3 is CASSVQRGLQETQYF. CDR3 coding DNA: TGTGCCAGCAGCGTACAACGAGGGCTCCAAGAGACCCAGTACTTC.

The chain uses TRBV18 and TRBJ1-4; D unclear. Germline CDR1 KGHSH, CDR2 LQKENI. This CDR3 contains 16 residues. Trimming left V 1 base short and J 1 base short, with 10 bases between. The CDR3 region is CASSPRAVRTNEKLFF. The CDR3 DNA follows: TGTGCCAGCTCACCACGGGCAGTGCGAACTAATGAAAAACTGTTTTTT.

J is TRBJ2-4 and V is TRBV11-2; 11 nucleotides agree with TRBD1. There are 19 residues in the CDR3. Germline loops: CDR1 SGHAT, CDR2 FQNNGV. Trimming at V came to 1 base and at J to 6 bases, leaving 14 bases not matched to a gene. CDR3 sequence reads: CASSLAVSGQGVFGNIQYF. In nucleotides, the CDR3 is TGTGCCAGCAGCTTAGCGGTTTCGGGACAGGGGGTATTCGGAAACATTCAGTACTTC.

V is TRBV19 and J is TRBJ1-5; D is unresolved. The germline V gene has CDR1 LNHDA and CDR2 SQIVND (reference sequence). V was cut by 3 bases and J by 3 bases, with 12 bases left in between. This CDR3 region has 15 residues. CDR3 in amino acids: CASSMSRLNNQPQHF. The CDR3 coding sequence is TGTGCCAGTAGTATGAGCAGGCTTAACAATCAGCCCCAGCATTTT. Full variable domain (outside the CDR3, taken from reference TRBV19 and TRBJ1-5): DGGITQSPKYLFRKEGQNVTLSCEQNLNHDAMYWYRQDPGQGLRLIYYSQIVNDFQKGDIAEGYSVSREKKESFPLTVTSAQKNPTAFYLCASSMSRLNNQPQHFGDGTRLSIL.

This clone was picked up a small number of times. CDR3 sequence (DNA): TGTGCCAGCAGCCAAGCCGGGGGATCGGGAAACACCATATATTTT. This encodes CASSQAGGSGNTIYF. The V gene is TRBV14, the J gene TRBJ1-3; D perhaps matches TRBD1 (5 bases). V was cut by 1 base and J by 4 bases, with 11 bases left in between. CDR3 size: 15 residues. CDR1 and CDR2 from the germline V gene are SGHDN and FVKESK.

The rearrangement uses TRBV23-1 and TRBJ2-7; 8 nucleotides align to TRBD1. TRBV23-1 falls under the ORF class, with uncertain function. The ends lost 2 bases at V and 6 bases at J; junction bases unmatched: 9. CDR3 length: 15 residues. The DNA for the CDR3 is TGCGCCAGCAGTCAACCGACAGGGGCAATACGCGAGCAGTACTTC. As protein: CASSQPTGAIREQYF.

The rearrangement joins TRBV11-2 to TRBJ2-7; 11 bases map to TRBD2. The CDR3 has 18 amino acids. CDR1 and CDR2 (germline): SGHAT, FQNNGV. The junction had 14 bases not matched to a gene; V was cut back by 4 bases and J by 3 bases. CDR3 sequence reads: CASSSGGWTSGPLYEQYF. The CDR3 nucleotides are TGTGCCAGCAGCTCCGGGGGTTGGACTAGCGGGCCTCTCTACGAGCAGTACTTC.

This clone was picked up one time. The chain has TRBV19 and TRBJ1-6, with 7 bases that match TRBD1. The CDR3 contains 15 residues. The V gene's germline CDR1 is LNHDA and CDR2 SQIVND (reference sequence). J gave up 8 bases and V 0 bases, and 4 bases lay outside the gene matches. CDR3 region: CASSIDQGQHSPLHF. The DNA of the CDR3 is TGTGCCAGTAGTATAGATCAGGGACAGCATTCACCCCTCCACTTT. The full variable domain, in which reference TRBV19 and TRBJ1-6 provide the parts outside the CDR3, is DGGITQSPKYLFRKEGQNVTLSCEQNLNHDAMYWYRQDPGQGLRLIYYSQIVNDFQKGDIAEGYSVSREKKESFPLTVTSAQKNPTAFYLCASSIDQGQHSPLHFGNGTRLTVT.

This clone showed up just a few times. The V and J genes are TRBV5-1 and TRBJ2-7; 10 nucleotides align to TRBD1. V shed 2 bases, J shed 5 bases, and the junction held 4 bases outside the gene matches. Germline lookup yields CDR1 SGHRS and CDR2 YFSETQ. The CDR3 is 14 residues long. CDR3 sequence: CASSFSTGGNEQYF. The CDR3 coding sequence is TGCGCCAGCAGCTTCTCGACAGGGGGCAACGAGCAGTACTTC.

Here the CDR3 DNA reads TGCAGCGTTGGGGACAGGGGGTCCTACAATGAGCAGTTCTTC. Its translation is CSVGDRGSYNEQFF. V is TRBV29-1 and J is TRBJ2-1; 11 bases map to TRBD1. Germline V gene sequence: CDR1 SQVTM, CDR2 ANQGSEA. V shed 4 bases, J shed 1 base, and the junction held 0 bases outside the gene matches. This CDR3 region has 14 residues.

This chain links TRBV5-8 with TRBJ2-1, with 9 bases lining up with TRBD2. Germline V gene sequence: CDR1 SGHTS, CDR2 YDEGEE. V dropped 7 bases and J dropped 9; count of bases not matched to a gene: 11. The CDR3 spans 14 residues. The CDR3 DNA follows: TGTGCCAGCGGCGGGAGGGCCTCGGGTGGTGAGCAGTTCTTC. This sequence encodes CASGGRASGGEQFF. The full variable domain, rest sourced from reference TRBV5-8 and TRBJ2-1, is EAGVTQSPTHLIKTRGQQATLRCSPISGHTSVYWYQQALGLGLQFLLWYDEGEERNRGNFPPRFSGRQFPNYSSELNVNALELEDSALYLCASGGRASGGEQFFGPGTRLTVL.

This chain joins TRBV7-6 and TRBJ2-3; TRBD1 aligns across 7 bases. The CDR3 covers 15 residues. Germline V gene data show CDR1 as SGHVS and CDR2 as FNYEAQ. Trimming at V came to 6 bases and at J to 1 base, leaving 7 bases not matched to a gene. The CDR3 bases are TGTGCCAGCAGGGGGGACAGTCGGGGCACAGATACGCAGTATTTT. It translates to CASRGDSRGTDTQYF.

The chain combines TRBV27 with TRBJ1-2, with D possibly being TRBD1 (5 bases). Between the trimmed V and J ends, which lost 3 bases and 5 bases, there was a span of 10 bases. CDR1 and CDR2 from the germline V gene are MNHEY and SMNVEV (reference sequence). CDR3 length equals 13 residues. The CDR3 coding sequence is TGTGCCAGCAGTTTCGGGCGGGGGTATGGCTACACCTTC. Encoded protein: CASSFGRGYGYTF.

The chain is built from TRBV4-1 and TRBJ2-5, with 11 bases matching TRBD2. The length of the CDR3 is 20 residues. Germline CDR1 reads MGHRA; CDR2 reads YSYEKL. J was trimmed by 5 bases and V by 0 bases; bases with no gene match: 17. In nucleotides, the CDR3 is TGCGCCAGCAGCCAAGAACCCCCCGGGCTAACTAGCGGGAGACGGGAGACCCAGTACTTC. It yields the protein CASSQEPPGLTSGRRETQYF.

The gene calls are TRBV25-1 and TRBJ2-6; D is perhaps TRBD1 (6 bases). Per the germline V gene, CDR1 is MGHDK and CDR2 is SYGVNS. This CDR3 spans 16 amino acids. V gave up 1 base and J gave up 1 base, with 8 bases separating them. CDR3 bases: TGTGCCAGCAGTGAATTGGGGGCGTCTGGGGCCAACGTCCTGACTTTC. Residues: CASSELGASGANVLTF. Filled out from reference TRBV25-1 and TRBJ2-6, the complete variable domain reads EADIYQTPRYLVIGTGKKITLECSQTMGHDKMYWYQQDPGMELHLIHYSYGVNSTEKGDLSSESTVSRIRTEHFPLTLESARPSHTSQYLCASSELGASGANVLTFGAGSRLTVL.

The chain recombines TRBV23-1 with TRBJ2-1; TRBD1 might be the D (7 bases). TRBV23-1 carries the ORF label, with uncertain function. The germline V and J ends were trimmed by 2 bases and 7 bases, with 15 bases remaining between them. This CDR3 spans 15 amino acids. This CDR3 reads CASSQPGQAGNEQFF. CDR3 in DNA: TGCGCCAGCAGTCAACCCGGACAGGCGGGGAATGAGCAGTTCTTC.

The chain joins TRBV30 to TRBJ2-5, with D possibly TRBD1 on 5 matching bases. Per the germline V gene, CDR1 is GTSNPN and CDR2 is SVGIG (reference sequence). V lost 0 bases, J lost 3 bases, and 14 bases lay in between. The CDR3 is 15 residues long. The CDR3 sequence: CAWSVIQTAKETQYF. Here the CDR3 DNA reads TGTGCCTGGAGTGTAATTCAGACAGCTAAAGAGACCCAGTACTTC.